These 14 T cell receptor beta chains share one sample of origin, sequenced in a study of early T cells in non-severe SARS-CoV-2 infection. TCRdb ran MiXCR on the 5' RACE reads and lists one entry per CDR3 protein. The table lists tens of thousands of distinct CDR3 sequences, roughly 10% of them singletons. Sequencing used whole blood. These receptors were obtained from an adult who was a healthcare worker with PCR-confirmed SARS-CoV-2 infection or an uninfected control (not recorded which).

This chain links TRBV11-2 with TRBJ2-3; tentatively, D is TRBD1 (6 bases). Germline-derived CDR1 and CDR2 are SGHAT and FQNNGV. The CDR3 covers 14 residues. V was shortened by 6 bases and J by 0 bases, with 10 bases between the two germline ends. The CDR3 spells CASRETGSTDTQYF. DNA for the CDR3: TGTGCCAGCAGAGAGACAGGAAGCACAGATACGCAGTATTTT.

This clonotype appeared many times. The gene calls are TRBV5-4 and TRBJ2-3, with D perhaps matching TRBD2 (6 bases). The V gene lost 0 bases and the J gene lost 5 bases, with 7 bases spanning the gap. The CDR3 has 13 amino acids. Germline CDR1 reads SGHNT; CDR2 reads YYREEE (reference sequence). In nucleotides, the CDR3 is TGTGCCAGCAGCTTGGCCGGGAGAGATACGCAGTATTTT. This sequence encodes CASSLAGRDTQYF.

The rearrangement joins TRBV15 to TRBJ2-1; D uncertain. Trimming cost V 0 bases and J 9 bases, with 9 bases left between them. This CDR3 comprises 13 residues. Per germline, CDR1 LNHNV and CDR2 YYDKDF (reference sequence). The CDR3 DNA reads as TGTGCCACCAGCAGAGATATGGGTAGTGAGCAGTTCTTC. Encoded protein: CATSRDMGSEQFF.

V gene TRBV29-1 combines with J gene TRBJ1-2; D call uncertain. CDR1 is SQVTM and CDR2 is ANQGSEA in the germline V gene. This CDR3 region has 11 residues. V was shortened by 6 bases and J by 8 bases, with 13 bases between the two germline ends. CDR3 sequence (DNA): TGCAGCGTCGCTGGTCCCAGGGGCTACACCTTC. Translation: CSVAGPRGYTF.

The gene calls are TRBV6-1 and TRBJ2-1; the D is unclear. The V end was cut by 9 bases, the J end by 1 base, with 4 bases between. This CDR3 is built from 11 residues. The germline V gene has CDR1 MNHNS and CDR2 SASEGT. In DNA, the CDR3 is TGTGCCAGTTGGTCCTACAATGAGCAGTTCTTC. It yields the protein CASWSYNEQFF.

This clonotype was detected a few times. V gene TRBV29-1 combines with J gene TRBJ2-5; the match to TRBD2 covers 8 bases. Germline V CDR1 and CDR2: SQVTM, ANQGSEA. The CDR3 has 15 residues. The ends lost 2 bases at V and 5 bases at J; junction bases unmatched: 10. The CDR3 sequence is CSVEREGGAQETQYF. The CDR3 DNA reads as TGCAGCGTTGAACGGGAGGGAGGCGCTCAGGAGACCCAGTACTTC.

This chain joins TRBV5-1 and TRBJ2-2, with a tentative D call TRBD1 (6 bases). CDR3 length equals 13 residues. Trimming shortened V by 4 bases and J by 7 bases, and 11 bases separated the two germline ends. Germline CDR1 is SGHRS and CDR2 is YFSETQ. CDR3 sequence reads: CASSPEGVGELFF. The CDR3 DNA sequence: TGCGCCAGCAGCCCCGAGGGGGTCGGGGAGCTGTTTTTT.

The sample holds many counts of this clonotype. The chain recombines TRBV10-3 with TRBJ1-1; no reliable D call. The CDR3 length is 11 residues. The germline V and J ends were trimmed by 1 base and 8 bases, with 5 bases remaining between them. CDR1 is ENHRY and CDR2 is SYGVKD in the germline V gene. In nucleotides, the CDR3 is TGTGCCATCAGTGAGTTGGGGGAAGCTTTCTTT. Translated, it gives CAISELGEAFF.

The chain couples TRBV29-1 to TRBJ2-2; no firm D call. This CDR3 has 14 residues. V was shortened by 5 bases and J by 2 bases, with 12 bases between the two germline ends. Germline CDR1 is SQVTM and CDR2 is ANQGSEA. CDR3: CSVRPNQNTGELFF. DNA for the CDR3: TGCAGCGTTAGGCCGAATCAAAACACCGGGGAGCTGTTTTTT.

This clonotype was counted at least ten times. The chain employs TRBV24-1 and TRBJ2-1, with 13 bases fitting TRBD2. The CDR3 is made up of 16 amino acids. Per the germline V gene, CDR1 is KGHDR and CDR2 is SFDVKD. The V and J ends lost 4 bases and 8 bases, in that order; junction bases with no gene match: 7. The CDR3 sequence: CATSDPRLAGGYEQFF. CDR3 bases: TGTGCCACCAGTGACCCTCGACTAGCGGGAGGATATGAGCAGTTCTTC.

This clonotype was counted only a few times. The chain joins TRBV5-4 to TRBJ2-1, with D possibly matching TRBD1 (6 bases). The CDR3 spans 13 residues. The germline gives CDR1 SGHNT, CDR2 YYREEE (reference sequence). Between the trimmed V and J ends, which lost 4 bases and 3 bases, there was a span of 8 bases. CDR3 bases: TGTGCCAGCAGCGAGGACAGCTACAATGAGCAGTTCTTC. Its translation is CASSEDSYNEQFF. The whole variable domain, remainder taken from reference TRBV5-4 and TRBJ2-1, is ETGVTQSPTHLIKTRGQQVTLRCSSQSGHNTVSWYQQALGQGPQFIFQYYREEENGRGNFPPRFSGLQFPNYSSELNVNALELDDSALYLCASSEDSYNEQFFGPGTRLTVL.

This clonotype was seen many times. The chain links TRBV9 to TRBJ2-7; no clear D gene. Between the trimmed V and J ends, which lost 3 bases and 0 bases, there was a span of 7 bases. Germline lookup yields CDR1 SGDLS and CDR2 YYNGEE. CDR3 length: 13 residues. This CDR3 reads CASSAPSSYEQYF. CDR3 nucleotide sequence: TGTGCCAGCAGCGCCCCCTCCTCCTACGAGCAGTACTTC.

The table lists this clonotype with many counts. The rearrangement joins TRBV9 to TRBJ2-7; no definite D call. Germline CDR1 reads SGDLS; CDR2 reads YYNGEE. The CDR3 spans 13 residues. V was pared by 0 bases and J by 3 bases, with 7 bases between. The CDR3 nucleotides are TGTGCCAGCAGCGTAGCTAACGGCTACGAGCAGTACTTC. Translation gives CASSVANGYEQYF.

This clonotype was counted ten times or more. A junction end diverges from the germline sequence, so it may reflect a read error. The chain links TRBV29-1 to TRBJ1-3, with unresolved D. Looked up from germline, CDR1 is SQVTM and CDR2 is ANQGSEA. CDR3 size: 11 residues. CDR3 in amino acids: CSSVSGNTIYF. In DNA form, the CDR3 reads TGTTCGTCGGTCTCTGGAAACACCATATATTTT.